This passage covers 8 T cell receptor beta chains from one sample sequenced in a study of T-cell reconstitution after alpha-beta-depleted transplantation in children. Unique molecular identifiers were used in preparing the TCRbeta library. TCRdb ran MiXCR on the PCR reads and lists one entry per CDR3 protein. The sample contains about 200,000 distinct CDR3 sequences, around 7% of which appear only once. This specimen consisted of PBMCs, obtained before TCRalphabeta/CD19-depleted stem cell transplant. These receptors were collected from a boy younger than 10 with acute lymphoblastic leukemia, due to receive a stem cell transplant.

This clonotype was observed at least ten times. The rearrangement links TRBV12-3 or TRBV12-4 to TRBJ2-7, with D perhaps matching TRBD1 (6 bases). Trimming cost V 6 bases and J 0 bases, with 12 bases left between them. The CDR3 length is 14 residues. The CDR3 region is CASSQGHSSYEQYF. The CDR3 region has the DNA TGTGCCAGCAGCCAGGGACATTCCTCCTACGAGCAGTACTTC.

This clonotype was counted at least ten times. V gene TRBV20-1 combines with J gene TRBJ2-1, with 7 bases matching TRBD2. The V gene end was trimmed by 0 bases and the J gene end by 6 bases; junction bases not matched to a gene: 11. CDR1 is DFQATT and CDR2 is SNEGSKA in the germline V gene (reference sequence). This CDR3 region has 16 residues. The CDR3, as DNA: TGCAGTGCTAGAGATTCAAGTTGGCGGGGGATCAATGAGCAGTTCTTC. This sequence encodes CSARDSSWRGINEQFF.

This clonotype was recorded at least ten times. The gene calls are TRBV6-1 and TRBJ2-1; D possibly corresponds to TRBD2 (6 bases). The germline V and J ends were trimmed by 1 base and 4 bases, with 11 bases remaining between them. The germline gives CDR1 MNHNS, CDR2 SASEGT. The CDR3 is 15 amino acids. CDR3 loop: CASSEGVSGYNEQFF. The DNA of the CDR3 is TGTGCCAGCAGTGAAGGTGTTAGCGGTTACAATGAGCAGTTCTTC.

This clonotype was recorded at least ten times. The chain uses TRBV29-1 and TRBJ2-7; D is possibly TRBD2 (5 bases). CDR3 length equals 12 residues. V lost 2 bases to trimming and J lost 2 bases, with 7 bases between them. CDR1 and CDR2 from the germline V gene are SQVTM and ANQGSEA. CDR3 DNA: TGCAGCGTTGAAAGGACTCCCTACGAGCAGTACTTC. Protein: CSVERTPYEQYF.

This clonotype was recorded many times. The chain is built from TRBV11-3 and TRBJ2-7, with 10 bases identical to TRBD1. V was clipped by 8 bases and J by 0 bases; unmatched bases: 4. The CDR3 runs to 14 residues. From germline, CDR1 is SGHNT and CDR2 YENEEA. The CDR3 loop reads CASAGTGVSYEQYF. CDR3 in DNA: TGTGCCAGCGCCGGGACAGGGGTCTCCTACGAGCAGTACTTC. The whole variable domain, filled in from reference TRBV11-3 and TRBJ2-7, reads EAGVVQSPRYKIIEKKQPVAFWCNPISGHNTLYWYLQNLGQGPELLIRYENEEAVDDSQLPKDRFSAERLKGVDSTLKIQPAELGDSAVYLCASAGTGVSYEQYFGPGTRLTVT.

This clonotype has a handful of counts. The chain recombines TRBV18 with TRBJ2-7; a possible D gene is TRBD1 (6 bases). V was trimmed by 0 bases and J by 3 bases, leaving 12 bases between them. The germline V gene has CDR1 KGHSH and CDR2 LQKENI. The CDR3 covers 15 residues. The CDR3 DNA reads as TGTGCCAGCTCACCACCATCGGGACAACTCTACGAGCAGTACTTC. Protein sequence: CASSPPSGQLYEQYF. Drawing the rest from reference TRBV18 and TRBJ2-7, the complete variable domain is NAGVMQNPRHLVRRRGQEARLRCSPMKGHSHVYWYRQLPEEGLKFMVYLQKENIIDESGMPKERFSAEFPKEGPSILRIQQVVRGDSAAYFCASSPPSGQLYEQYFGPGTRLTVT.

This clonotype was seen many times. V usage is TRBV29-1 and J usage is TRBJ1-2, with D perhaps matching TRBD1 (6 bases). Germline V gene sequence: CDR1 SQVTM, CDR2 ANQGSEA. The CDR3 loop spans 12 amino acids. The V end was cut by 7 bases, the J end by 7 bases, with 16 bases between. This chain's CDR3 is CSAEGGSPGYTF. In nucleotides, the CDR3 is TGCAGCGCCGAAGGGGGTTCACCTGGCTACACCTTC.

This clonotype was seen at least ten times. The rearrangement links TRBV29-1 to TRBJ1-1; TRBD1 matches at 8 bases. V gave up 6 bases and J gave up 1 base; unmatched junction bases: 7. Germline V gene data show CDR1 as SQVTM and CDR2 as ANQGSEA. The CDR3 consists of 14 residues. CDR3: CSVGFGQGNTEAFF. The CDR3 DNA reads TGCAGCGTGGGGTTTGGACAGGGGAACACTGAAGCTTTCTTT.